The clone carrying this T cell receptor beta chain was found a few times. These data come from a study of T-cell reconstitution after alpha-beta-depleted transplantation in children. Germline lookup yields CDR1 MGHDK and CDR2 SYGVNS. CDR3 length: 13 residues. Trimming took 5 bases from V and 6 from J; bases not matched to a gene: 4. The authors prepared the TCRbeta library with unique molecular identifiers. TCRdb re-called the PCR reads with MiXCR, one entry per CDR3 protein. This sample carries roughly 500,000 distinct CDR3 sequences, around a third of them seen once, and the ten largest clones take 2% to 2.5%.

The sequence derives from a human donor who donated a stem cell graft to a child with aplastic anemia. This material consisted of PBMCs from the stem cell graft donor, taken from the stem cell graft. The rearrangement uses TRBV25-1 and TRBJ2-1, with 7 bases aligning to TRBD1. For the CDR3, the DNA is TGTGCCAGCAGTAACCCAGGGGGCAATGAGCAGTTCTTC. It codes for CASSNPGGNEQFF.